The entry below describes one T cell receptor beta chain. What it binds is unknown. Generation of TCR beta libraries employed quantitative 5'-RACE incorporating molecular barcodes. TCRdb reprocessed the 5' RACE reads via MiXCR and lists one record per CDR3 protein. The table has over 400,000 distinct CDR3 sequences, 25% to 30% seen once. This entry is derived from a study of CD8 T cells in ankylosing spondylitis. Findings and limits, study-wide: Those disease-linked clones were CD8+; they were also relatively rare in peripheral blood. Characteristic, it appeared, of ankylosing spondylitis blood was a TCR beta motif of 7 or 8 highly homologous variants. Both synovial fluid and blood in reactive arthritis had previously been reported to carry some motif variants.

The CDR3 sequence is 14 residues long. The germline gives CDR1 LGHNA, CDR2 YNFKEQ. Trimming stripped 9 bases from V and 1 base from J, with 12 bases between. The material sequenced was blood, either unsorted or a sorted T cell fraction (not recorded which). This TCR derives from a male donor with ankylosing spondylitis. The chain is built from TRBV4-2 and TRBJ1-4; TRBD1 might be the D (5 bases). CDR3 sequence reads: CASSSGGTNEKLFF. The DNA for the CDR3 is TGTGCCAGTTCTTCCGGGGGAACTAATGAAAAACTGTTTTTT.